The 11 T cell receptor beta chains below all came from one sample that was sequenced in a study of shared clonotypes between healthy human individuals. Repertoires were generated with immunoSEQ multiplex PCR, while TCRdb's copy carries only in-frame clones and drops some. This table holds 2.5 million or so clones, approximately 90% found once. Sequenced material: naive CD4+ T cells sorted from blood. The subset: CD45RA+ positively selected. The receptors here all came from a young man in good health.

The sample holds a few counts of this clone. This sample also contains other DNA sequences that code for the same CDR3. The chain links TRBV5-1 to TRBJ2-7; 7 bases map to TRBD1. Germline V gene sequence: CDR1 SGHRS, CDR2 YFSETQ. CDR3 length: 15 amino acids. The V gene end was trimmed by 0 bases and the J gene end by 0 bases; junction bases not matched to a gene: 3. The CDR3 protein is CASSLAGTASYEQYF. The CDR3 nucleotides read TGCGCCAGCAGCTTGGCCGGGACAGCCTCCTACGAGCAGTACTTC.

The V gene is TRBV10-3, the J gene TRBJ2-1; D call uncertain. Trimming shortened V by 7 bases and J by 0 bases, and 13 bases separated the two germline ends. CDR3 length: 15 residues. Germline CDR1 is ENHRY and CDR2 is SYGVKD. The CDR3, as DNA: TGTGCCATCACCGATCCAGGAAGCTCCTACAATGAGCAGTTCTTC. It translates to CAITDPGSSYNEQFF.

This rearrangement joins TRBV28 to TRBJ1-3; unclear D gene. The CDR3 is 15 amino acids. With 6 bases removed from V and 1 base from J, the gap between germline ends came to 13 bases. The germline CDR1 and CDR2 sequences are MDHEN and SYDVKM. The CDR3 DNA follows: TGTGCCAGCAGCTCGGCCTTCAAATCTGGAAACACCATATATTTT. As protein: CASSSAFKSGNTIYF. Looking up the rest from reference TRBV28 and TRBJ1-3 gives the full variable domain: DVKVTQSSRYLVKRTGEKVFLECVQDMDHENMFWYRQDPGLGLRLIYFSYDVKMKEKGDIPEGYSVSREKKERFSLILESASTNQTSMYLCASSSAFKSGNTIYFGEGSWLTVV.

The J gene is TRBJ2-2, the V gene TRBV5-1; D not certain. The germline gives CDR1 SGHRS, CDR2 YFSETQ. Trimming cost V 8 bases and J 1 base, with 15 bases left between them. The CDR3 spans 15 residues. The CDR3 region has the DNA TGCGCCAGTCTAGACCCGCAATTGAACACCGGGGAGCTGTTTTTT. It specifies CASLDPQLNTGELFF.

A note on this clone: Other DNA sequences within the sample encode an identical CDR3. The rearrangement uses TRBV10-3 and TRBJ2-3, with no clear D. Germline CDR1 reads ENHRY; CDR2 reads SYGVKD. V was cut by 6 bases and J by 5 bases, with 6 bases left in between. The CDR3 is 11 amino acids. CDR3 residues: CAISAGDTQYF. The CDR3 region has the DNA TGTGCCATCAGCGCCGGAGATACGCAGTATTTT.

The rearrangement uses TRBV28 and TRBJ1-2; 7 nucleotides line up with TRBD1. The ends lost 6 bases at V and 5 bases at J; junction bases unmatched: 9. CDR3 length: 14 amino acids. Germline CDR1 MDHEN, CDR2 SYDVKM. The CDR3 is CASSRSGQSYGYTF. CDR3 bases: TGTGCCAGCAGCCGCTCGGGACAGTCATATGGCTACACCTTC.

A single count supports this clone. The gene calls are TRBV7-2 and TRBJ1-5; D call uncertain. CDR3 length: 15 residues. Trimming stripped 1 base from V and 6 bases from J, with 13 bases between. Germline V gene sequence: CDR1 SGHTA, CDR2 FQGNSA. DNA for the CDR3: TGTGCCAGCAGCTTAGGGGAAGGGTTTGGTCAGCCCCAGCATTTT. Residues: CASSLGEGFGQPQHF.

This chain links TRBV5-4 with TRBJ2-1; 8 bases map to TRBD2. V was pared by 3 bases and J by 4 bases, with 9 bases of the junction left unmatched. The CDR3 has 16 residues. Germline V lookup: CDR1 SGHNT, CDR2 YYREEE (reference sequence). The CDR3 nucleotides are TGTGCCAGCAGCTGGGGGACGAGCGGGAGTTACAATGAGCAGTTCTTC. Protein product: CASSWGTSGSYNEQFF.

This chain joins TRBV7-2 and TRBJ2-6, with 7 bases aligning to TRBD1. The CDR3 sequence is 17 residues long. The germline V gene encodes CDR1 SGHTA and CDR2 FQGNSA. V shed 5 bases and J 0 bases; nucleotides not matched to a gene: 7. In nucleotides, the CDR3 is TGTGCCAGCAGCCCCCCTTCAGGGGGCTCTGGGGCCAACGTCCTGACTTTC. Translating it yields CASSPPSGGSGANVLTF.

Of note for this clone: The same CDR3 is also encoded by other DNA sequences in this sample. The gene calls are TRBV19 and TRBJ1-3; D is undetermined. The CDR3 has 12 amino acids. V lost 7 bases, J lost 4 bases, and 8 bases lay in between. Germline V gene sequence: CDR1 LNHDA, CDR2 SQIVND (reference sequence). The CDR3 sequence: CASTVSGNTIYF. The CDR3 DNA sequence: TGTGCCAGTACCGTCTCCGGAAACACCATATATTTT.

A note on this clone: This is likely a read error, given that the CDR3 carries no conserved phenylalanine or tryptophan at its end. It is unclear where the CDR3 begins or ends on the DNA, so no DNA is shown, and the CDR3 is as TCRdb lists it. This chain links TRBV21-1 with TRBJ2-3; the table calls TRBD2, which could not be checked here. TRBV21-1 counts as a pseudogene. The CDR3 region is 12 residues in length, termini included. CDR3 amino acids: CASVWRRECFKL.